The 8 T cell receptor beta chains given below trace back to one sample, sequenced in a study of CD8+ T cells in alopecia areata. Isolated RNA was reverse transcribed into cDNA used as the sequencing template. Here immunoSEQ multiplex PCR was the method, and the copy in TCRdb shows in-frame clones only, minus some. The table shows fewer than 200,000 clones, with about 70% occurring only once. Sequencing was performed on CD8+ T cells sorted from blood, taken at week 0. All receptors come from a human donor with alopecia areata.

The chain uses TRBV25-1 and TRBJ2-1, with 7 nucleotides matching TRBD1. CDR3 length equals 14 residues. Trimming cost V 3 bases and J 3 bases; bases outside gene matches: 2. Germline V lookup: CDR1 MGHDK, CDR2 SYGVNS. The CDR3 nucleotides are TGTGCCAGCAGTGACAGGGGGATCTACAATGAGCAGTTCTTC. It is translated as CASSDRGIYNEQFF.

J is TRBJ2-2 and V is TRBV7-6, with a tentative D call TRBD1 (5 bases). The V gene's germline CDR1 is SGHVS and CDR2 FNYEAQ. The ends were cut back, 0 bases at V and 2 bases at J, with 7 bases in the middle. The CDR3 is made up of 15 amino acids. CDR3 bases: TGTGCCAGCAGCTTAGCAGGGGTAAACACCGGGGAGCTGTTTTTT. Its protein product is CASSLAGVNTGELFF.

Notes on this clone: Other DNA sequences of this sample code for an identical CDR3. The chain carries TRBV4-1 and TRBJ1-1; 10 bases line up with TRBD1. CDR1 and CDR2 (germline): MGHRA, YSYEKL. The V segment lost 3 bases and the J segment 3 bases; nucleotides outside the gene matches: 1. This CDR3 is built from 14 residues. CDR3 region: CASSHGTGDTEAFF. The CDR3 DNA sequence: TGCGCCAGCAGCCACGGGACAGGGGACACTGAAGCTTTCTTT.

The CDR3 sequence: CASSDSDRGSPLHF. In DNA, the CDR3 is TGTGCCAGCAGCGATTCGGATAGGGGATCACCCCTCCACTTT. The rearrangement uses TRBV7-3 and TRBJ1-6; D may be TRBD1 (5 bases). Germline values: CDR1 SGHTA, CDR2 FQGTGA. The CDR3 covers 14 residues. Trimming removed 5 bases from V and 10 bases from J, with 15 bases in between.

The V call is TRBV15, the J call TRBJ1-5; a weak D match, TRBD1 (5 bases). Per the germline V gene, CDR1 is LNHNV and CDR2 is YYDKDF (reference sequence). The CDR3 sequence is 15 residues long. Trimming left V 3 bases short and J 1 base short, with 10 bases between. CDR3 in amino acids: CATSRDGGSNQPQHF. CDR3 nucleotides: TGTGCCACCAGCAGGGACGGGGGAAGCAATCAGCCCCAGCATTTT.

This clone was detected a few times. The rearrangement links TRBV27 to TRBJ1-5, with 7 bases aligning to TRBD1. Losses at the gene ends were 4 bases for V and 2 bases for J; bases not matched to a gene: 5. Germline CDR1 MNHEY, CDR2 SMNVEV (reference sequence). The CDR3 extends over 15 amino acids. The CDR3: CASSYTGAGNQPQHF. The CDR3 DNA sequence: TGTGCCAGCAGTTACACAGGGGCGGGCAATCAGCCCCAGCATTTT.

This clone was seen a few times. The chain uses TRBV6-5 and TRBJ1-1; unclear D gene. Trimming took 6 bases from V and 5 from J, leaving 19 bases between them. CDR3 length: 15 residues. Germline assignment: CDR1 MNHEY and CDR2 SVGAGI. The CDR3 region has the DNA TGTGCCAGCAGCTCCGACTCAAAATGGTGGACTGAAGCTTTCTTT. Residues: CASSSDSKWWTEAFF.

The genes are TRBV29-1 and TRBJ1-1; no reliable D call. In germline, CDR1 is SQVTM, CDR2 ANQGSEA. The CDR3 runs 11 residues. V lost 5 bases and J 0 bases, leaving 4 bases between the germline ends. CDR3 bases: TGCAGCGTTCGGATGAACACTGAAGCTTTCTTT. Residues: CSVRMNTEAFF.